Shown below are 26 T cell receptor beta chains from a single sample sequenced in a study of blood T cell repertoires in COVID-19. Clones were read by immunoSEQ multiplex PCR, and TCRdb kept only the in-frame ones, dropping some. Found here are 200,000 to 300,000 clones, around 82% of them singletons; the top ten hold 7.5% to 9%. Sequenced input: peripheral blood. The receptors come from a human donor in a cohort sampled during active COVID-19.

As to this clone: One junction end does not reproduce the germline sequence, and a read error may be involved. CDR3 DNA sequence: TGTGCTAGCAGCTTGGGACAGGGGGTCGGGGAGCAGTACTTC. It yields the protein CASSLGQGVGEQYF. This chain uses TRBV7-7 with TRBJ2-7; 11 positions match TRBD1. There are 14 residues in the CDR3. Germline CDR1 reads SSHAT; CDR2 reads FNYEAQ (reference sequence).

This chain joins TRBV7-9 and TRBJ2-2; a possible D gene is TRBD2 (8 bases). This CDR3 has 19 amino acids. The V end lost 5 bases, the J end lost 2 bases, and 24 bases lay between the germline ends. CDR1 and CDR2 from the germline V gene are SEHNR and FQNEAQ (reference sequence). The CDR3 spells CASSPMTGLSGRNTGELFF. As DNA, the CDR3 is TGTGCCAGCAGCCCCATGACAGGGCTCAGCGGGAGAAACACCGGGGAGCTGTTTTTT.

The chain employs TRBV27 and TRBJ1-2, with 10 bases lining up with TRBD1. The CDR3 loop spans 14 amino acids. V was clipped by 5 bases and J by 4 bases; unmatched bases: 4. CDR1 and CDR2 (germline): MNHEY, SMNVEV (reference sequence). CDR3 region: CASSPRTGGYGYTF. The CDR3 DNA follows: TGTGCCAGCAGTCCCCGGACAGGGGGCTATGGCTACACCTTC.

CDR3 residues: CASSVGSSGHTDTQYF. For the CDR3, the DNA is TGTGCCAGCAGCGTAGGTTCTAGCGGACACACAGATACGCAGTATTTT. This sequence joins TRBV9 and TRBJ2-3; 7 positions agree with TRBD2. Germline V gene lookup returns CDR1 SGDLS and CDR2 YYNGEE. J was trimmed by 2 bases and V by 0 bases; bases with no gene match: 6. The CDR3 is made up of 16 amino acids.

The rearrangement uses TRBV27 and TRBJ2-7; 7 bases agree with TRBD2. The CDR3 has 14 amino acids. J gave up 7 bases and V 2 bases, and 8 bases lay outside the gene matches. Germline assignment: CDR1 MNHEY and CDR2 SMNVEV (reference sequence). The CDR3 here is CASSLGGGLDEQYF. As DNA, the CDR3 is TGTGCCAGCAGTTTAGGGGGGGGACTCGATGAGCAGTACTTC.

J is TRBJ2-3 and V is TRBV6-4; 7 nucleotides agree with TRBD2. Germline V lookup: CDR1 MRHNA, CDR2 SNTAGT. Germline trimming cut 5 bases from V and 2 bases from J; bases unmatched to any gene: 4. This CDR3 region has 14 residues. CDR3 loop: CASSLAGATDTQYF. CDR3 sequence (DNA): TGTGCCAGCAGTTTAGCGGGTGCCACAGATACGCAGTATTTT.

This clone was found many times. This chain connects TRBV5-4 to TRBJ2-7, with TRBD2 matching over 8 bases. The germline V gene has CDR1 SGHNT and CDR2 YYREEE (reference sequence). This CDR3 comprises 15 residues. The V and J ends lost 0 bases and 2 bases, in that order; junction bases with no gene match: 4. In nucleotides, the CDR3 is TGTGCCAGCAGCTTGGCCGGGGGGGGAACCTACGAGCAGTACTTC. Its protein product is CASSLAGGGTYEQYF.

The rearrangement uses TRBV5-1 and TRBJ2-3; 11 bases agree with TRBD2. From germline, CDR1 is SGHRS and CDR2 YFSETQ. V was pared by 4 bases and J by 4 bases, with 8 bases of the junction left unmatched. This CDR3 contains 16 residues. The CDR3 coding sequence is TGCGCCAGCAGCGGCGGGGTAGCGGGAGGGCCAGATACGCAGTATTTT. This codes for CASSGGVAGGPDTQYF.

The V gene is TRBV2, the J gene TRBJ1-2; D not resolved. The germline V gene encodes CDR1 SNHLY and CDR2 FYNNEI. This CDR3 has 13 residues. V was pared by 4 bases and J by 0 bases, with 6 bases between. The DNA for the CDR3 is TGTGCCAGCAGTGGGGGAGCTAACTATGGCTACACCTTC. This encodes CASSGGANYGYTF.

The V and J genes are TRBV11-2 and TRBJ2-7; 9 bases align to TRBD1. The V gene's germline CDR1 is SGHAT and CDR2 FQNNGV. V dropped 6 bases and J dropped 4; count of bases not matched to a gene: 10. This CDR3 is built from 15 residues. CDR3 sequence: CASRATGGSGYEQYF. The CDR3 DNA is TGTGCCAGCAGAGCAACAGGGGGCTCGGGGTACGAGCAGTACTTC.

The chain is built from TRBV19 and TRBJ2-1; 9 bases agree with TRBD2. The CDR3 totals 16 residues. Germline V gene data show CDR1 as LNHDA and CDR2 as SQIVND (reference sequence). V lost 3 bases to trimming and J lost 7 bases; unmatched junction nucleotides: 10. CDR3 loop: CASSIPGLAVLNEQFF. The CDR3, as DNA: TGTGCCAGTAGTATTCCGGGACTAGCCGTCCTTAATGAGCAGTTCTTC.

The chain recombines TRBV5-3 with TRBJ2-7; 15 bases line up with TRBD2. TRBV5-3 falls under the ORF class, with uncertain function. J lost 6 bases, V lost 1 base, and 11 bases had no gene match. CDR3 length: 18 residues. The CDR3: CARSLKGLAGGLMGEQYF. The CDR3 DNA reads as TGTGCCAGAAGCTTGAAGGGACTAGCGGGGGGTTTAATGGGCGAGCAGTACTTC.

V usage is TRBV1 and J usage is TRBJ2-3; whether TRBD2, the table's D call, matches the DNA was not checked. TRBV1 is termed a pseudogene. The CDR3 totals 16 residues. This CDR3 is CTSSLLTSGLSDTQYF. CDR3 nucleotides: TGCACCAGCAGCCTTCTAACTAGCGGCCTATCGGATACGCAGTATTTT.

Regarding this clone: This same CDR3 is encoded by further DNA sequences in the sample. The gene calls are TRBV3-1 (or the pseudogene TRBV3-2) and TRBJ1-2; D not certain. V dropped 4 bases and J dropped 4 bases, with 7 bases sitting between them. The CDR3 contains 12 residues. The V gene's germline CDR1 is LGHDT and CDR2 YNNKEL (reference sequence). CDR3 amino acids: CASSPRGYGYTF. The CDR3 coding sequence is TGTGCCAGCAGCCCGCGGGGCTATGGCTACACCTTC.

This clone was seen only once. This chain uses TRBV2 with TRBJ1-5; no definite D call. Germline V lookup: CDR1 SNHLY, CDR2 FYNNEI. Trimming pared 1 base from V and 7 bases from J, leaving 14 bases between. The CDR3 has 15 amino acids. CDR3 residues: CASSEGGLKNQPQHF. For the CDR3, the DNA is TGTGCCAGCAGTGAAGGTGGCTTAAAGAACCAGCCCCAGCATTTT.

This sequence joins TRBV29-1 and TRBJ2-3, with D possibly matching TRBD2 (5 bases). This CDR3 region has 13 residues. V shed 7 bases and J shed 7 bases, with 18 bases lying between them. CDR1 and CDR2 (germline): SQVTM, ANQGSEA. The CDR3 bases are TGCAGCGCCTCGGACTCCCCGCGTTATACGCAGTATTTT. This encodes CSASDSPRYTQYF.

This chain uses TRBV10-2 with TRBJ2-3; D not certain. Germline assignment: CDR1 WSHSY and CDR2 SAAADI. Deletions cut 7 bases from V and 0 bases from J, with 8 bases between. The CDR3 sequence is 13 residues long. The CDR3 is CASITGSTDTQYF. Written as DNA, the CDR3 is TGCGCCAGCATTACGGGTAGCACAGATACGCAGTATTTT.

The genes are TRBV25-1 and TRBJ1-1; a weak D match, TRBD1 (6 bases). Trimming shortened V by 4 bases and J by 4 bases, and 19 bases separated the two germline ends. This CDR3 is built from 16 residues. The germline CDR1 and CDR2 sequences are MGHDK and SYGVNS. CDR3 DNA sequence: TGTGCCAGCAGTGGCAGACAGGCCTATACCCCCACTGAAGCTTTCTTT. This codes for CASSGRQAYTPTEAFF.

The CDR3: CASSPRPANTGELFF. CDR3 coding DNA: TGTGCCAGCTCACCACGCCCAGCGAACACCGGGGAGCTGTTTTTT. V and J are TRBV18 and TRBJ2-2; no firm D call. V gave up 1 base and J gave up 0 bases, with 6 bases separating them. This CDR3 has 15 residues. Germline CDR1 reads KGHSH; CDR2 reads LQKENI. The full variable domain, rest sourced from reference TRBV18 and TRBJ2-2, is NAGVMQNPRHLVRRRGQEARLRCSPMKGHSHVYWYRQLPEEGLKFMVYLQKENIIDESGMPKERFSAEFPKEGPSILRIQQVVRGDSAAYFCASSPRPANTGELFFGEGSRLTVL.

The table lists this clone with a count of one. The rearrangement uses TRBV7-2 and TRBJ1-6; 8 nucleotides align to TRBD1. Germline V lookup: CDR1 SGHTA, CDR2 FQGNSA. V gave up 3 bases and J gave up 12 bases; unmatched junction bases: 10. This CDR3 comprises 15 residues. The CDR3 protein is CASSFWTGLREPLHF. The CDR3, as DNA: TGTGCCAGCAGCTTTTGGACAGGGCTAAGAGAACCCCTCCACTTT.

This clone was seen only a few times. The chain links TRBV2 to TRBJ1-5, with 7 bases aligning to TRBD1. Germline V lookup: CDR1 SNHLY, CDR2 FYNNEI. Trimming cost V 7 bases and J 9 bases; bases outside gene matches: 6. The CDR3 consists of 12 residues. CDR3 loop: CASTGGYSPQHF. In DNA, the CDR3 is TGTGCCAGCACAGGGGGATACTCGCCCCAGCATTTT.

The V and J genes are TRBV6-6 and TRBJ1-5, with D maybe TRBD1 (5 bases). Germline V gives CDR1 MNHNY, CDR2 SVGAGI (reference sequence). The length of the CDR3 is 15 residues. The germline V and J ends were trimmed by 4 bases and 3 bases, with 13 bases remaining between them. Here the CDR3 DNA reads TGTGCCAGCAGTTCCTCCGCCAGGGACAATCAGCCCCAGCATTTT. It is translated as CASSSSARDNQPQHF.

The chain carries TRBV5-4 and TRBJ2-1; TRBD1 agrees at 7 bases. The CDR3 is 14 residues long. Trimming removed 4 bases from V and 3 bases from J; junction bases left unmatched: 4. The germline gives CDR1 SGHNT, CDR2 YYREEE (reference sequence). CDR3 bases: TGTGCCAGCAGCCCGGGACAGATCTACAATGAGCAGTTCTTC. Encoded protein: CASSPGQIYNEQFF.

The J gene is TRBJ2-3, the V gene TRBV6-5; possibly TRBD2 for D (7 bases). Germline CDR1 MNHEY, CDR2 SVGAGI. The V end lost 9 bases, the J end lost 4 bases, and 17 bases lay between the germline ends. The CDR3 has 14 amino acids. CDR3 amino acids: CARGGADRSDTQYF. The CDR3 DNA is TGTGCCAGGGGGGGGGCCGATCGTTCAGATACGCAGTATTTT.

The chain combines TRBV18 with TRBJ2-1; 8 bases are shared with TRBD1. The CDR3 sequence is 17 residues long. Trimming removed 6 bases from V and 4 bases from J; junction bases left unmatched: 14. Germline lookup yields CDR1 KGHSH and CDR2 LQKENI. In nucleotides, the CDR3 is TGTGCCAGCTCTCCGACAGGGGTCCTAACTTCATACAATGAGCAGTTCTTC. Translated: CASSPTGVLTSYNEQFF.

This clone has a single count. The chain joins TRBV18 to TRBJ2-7, with no clear D. This CDR3 region has 14 residues. Trimming pared 0 bases from V and 3 bases from J, leaving 9 bases between. Germline loops: CDR1 KGHSH, CDR2 LQKENI. CDR3 sequence reads: CASSPPLQYYEQYF. The CDR3 DNA follows: TGTGCCAGCTCACCACCGCTACAGTACTACGAGCAGTACTTC.